This TCR beta chain was found in a study of OX40 agonist ivuxolimab in advanced cancers. Profiling relied on immunoSEQ multiplex PCR, and the TCRdb table lists in-frame clones only, not all of them. The repertoire holds over 45,000 clones, with 85% as singletons. From germline, CDR1 is SGHNT and CDR2 YENEEA. This CDR3 comprises 14 residues. With V trimmed by 5 bases and J by 3 bases, 4 bases remained unmatched. The sample was CD4+ or CD8+ T cells sorted from blood, taken in a trial of the OX40 agonist ivuxolimab. V and J are TRBV11-3 and TRBJ1-1; 9 nucleotides match TRBD1. The sequence was obtained from an adult with an advanced solid tumor such as melanoma, head and neck, liver or kidney cancer. CDR3 in DNA: TGTGCCAGCAGCCCCTGGGACAGGGACACTGAAGCTTTCTTT. As protein: CASSPWDRDTEAFF.